This is a list of T cell receptor beta chains from one sample in a study of T cells in localized non-small cell lung cancer. The protocol was immunoSEQ multiplex PCR, while the TCRdb copy is restricted to in-frame clones and leaves out a portion. The sample records thousands of clones, less than 25% being singletons. The specimen was lung tumor tissue, collected before any cancer treatment. The receptor source for this set is a woman aged 35-75 years with stage I squamous cell lung carcinoma. CDR3s include the opening cysteine and the closing phenylalanine or tryptophan. The D gene is left open where the match is weak. Rows give clone size only sometimes, using once, few, many, or a class for an expanded clone.

d_gene	v_gene	abundance	j_gene	CDR3nt	CDR3aa
TRBD2	TRBV9	NA	TRBJ2-2	TGTGCCACCTCCCAGACTAGCGGTACCGGGGAGCTGTTTTTT	CATSQTSGTGELFF
TRBD1	TRBV6-8	few	TRBJ1-2	TGTGCCAGCAGGGGCCTAGGAACAGGGGGCGGCTACACCTTC	CASRGLGTGGGYTF
TRBD1	TRBV9	few	TRBJ2-1	TGTGCCAGCGGAAGGGACAGTTCAGGCAATGAGCAGTTCTTC	CASGRDSSGNEQFF
TRBD2	TRBV9	medium-sized	TRBJ2-1	TGTGCCAGCAGCCCCCTAGCGGGACTCGACAATGAGCAGTTCTTC	CASSPLAGLDNEQFF
TRBD1	TRBV11-3	few	TRBJ1-1	TGTGCCAGCAGCTGGTCGGGACAGGCGAACACTGAAGCTTTCTTT	CASSWSGQANTEAFF
NA	TRBV9	few	TRBJ1-4	TGTGCCAGCAGCCCCTCTGACTTAGCCGAAAAACTGTTTTTT	CASSPSDLAEKLFF
TRBD2	TRBV28	NA	TRBJ2-3	TGTGCCAGCAGTTTGGGTGCTGAGGGTACGGGAGGTAATACGCAGTATTTT	CASSLGAEGTGGNTQYF
NA	TRBV19	few	TRBJ1-6	TGTGCCAGTAGTACAACGGGGGTTTATAATTCACCCCTCCACTTT	CASSTTGVYNSPLHF
TRBD2	TRBV18	few	TRBJ2-2	TGTGCCAGCTCACCCCAGGCTAGCGGGAACACCGGGGAGCTGTTTTTT	CASSPQASGNTGELFF
NA	TRBV19	NA	TRBJ2-7	TGTGCCAGTAGCAAACAAAGGGGGCGGGAGCGGAACGAGCAGTACTTC	CASSKQRGRERNEQYF
NA	TRBV19	NA	TRBJ2-5	TGTGCCAGTAAGGGAGGGGGACAGTCAGAGACCCAGTACTTC	CASKGGGQSETQYF
NA	TRBV6-8	few	TRBJ1-4	TGTGCCAGCAGTTACTCGCATACTGGTTCTGGCGAAAAACTGTTTTTT	CASSYSHTGSGEKLFF
NA	TRBV18	NA	TRBJ1-1	TGTGCCAGCTCACCATCACGGCAGAACACTGAAGCTTTCTTT	CASSPSRQNTEAFF
TRBD2	TRBV4-1	few	TRBJ2-1	TGCGCCAGCAGCCACCGACTAGCGGGAGGTCATGAGCAGTTCTTC	CASSHRLAGGHEQFF
TRBD1	TRBV29-1	few	TRBJ1-2	TGCAGCGTTGCCCGCCGCGCCCCAACAGGGGAACTGAGCTATGGCTACACCTTC	CSVARRAPTGELSYGYTF
TRBD2	TRBV28	few	TRBJ2-3	TGTGCCAGCACTATCACTAGCGGGAGAATTTTTGCAGATACGCAGTATTTT	CASTITSGRIFADTQYF
NA	TRBV28	NA	TRBJ1-2	TGTGCCAGCAGTTTCAGGGGTCTTACAATCACCTATGGCTACACCTTC	CASSFRGLTITYGYTF
TRBD2	TRBV11-3	NA	TRBJ2-1	TGTGCCAGCAGCTTGGGGACTAGCGGGGCCTTGGGGCAGTTCTTC	CASSLGTSGALGQFF
NA	TRBV6-8	NA	TRBJ1-1	TGTGCCAGCAGTCAGGGACCAGACAGACACACTGAAGCTTTCTTT	CASSQGPDRHTEAFF
NA	TRBV18	NA	TRBJ1-2	TGTGCCAGCTCACCATTGGACGGCAACTATGGCTACACCTTC	CASSPLDGNYGYTF
NA	TRBV11-3	large	TRBJ1-4	TGTGCCAGCAGCTTAGTACGAAGGACTTATAATGAAAAACTGTTTTTT	CASSLVRRTYNEKLFF
NA	TRBV6-8	NA	TRBJ2-7	TGTGCCAGCAGTCCCCTGGGGGGCGGACGCCGGGGAGAGCAGTACTTC	CASSPLGGGRRGEQYF
NA	TRBV11-3	medium-sized	TRBJ2-2	TGTGCCAGCAGCTTAGTTCTGCCGGGAGATACCGGGGAGCTGTTTTTT	CASSLVLPGDTGELFF
TRBD1	TRBV19	NA	TRBJ2-6	TGTGCCAGTAGTCCTCGGACAGGTGGGGAATCTGGGGCCAACGTCCTGACTTTC	CASSPRTGGESGANVLTF
NA	TRBV1	NA	TRBJ2-7	TGCGCCAGCAGCAAGTACCGGGACAGGGCGCGGTTTACCTACGAGCAGTACTTC	CASSKYRDRARFTYEQYF
NA	TRBV6-8	few	TRBJ1-6	TGTGCCAGCAGTTCGGCTGGGCTTAATTCACCCCTCCACTTT	CASSSAGLNSPLHF
NA	TRBV6-8	large	TRBJ1-2	TGTGCCAGCGGGGCCCCGGGACTGAACTATGGCTACACCTTC	CASGAPGLNYGYTF
NA	TRBV18	NA	TRBJ2-3	TGTGCCAGCTCACCTCAGTGGGACTCAGATACGCAGTATTTT	CASSPQWDSDTQYF
NA	TRBV30	NA	TRBJ1-1	TGTGCCTGGAGTGTAGAGGGGCTGAACACTGAAGCTTTCTTT	CAWSVEGLNTEAFF